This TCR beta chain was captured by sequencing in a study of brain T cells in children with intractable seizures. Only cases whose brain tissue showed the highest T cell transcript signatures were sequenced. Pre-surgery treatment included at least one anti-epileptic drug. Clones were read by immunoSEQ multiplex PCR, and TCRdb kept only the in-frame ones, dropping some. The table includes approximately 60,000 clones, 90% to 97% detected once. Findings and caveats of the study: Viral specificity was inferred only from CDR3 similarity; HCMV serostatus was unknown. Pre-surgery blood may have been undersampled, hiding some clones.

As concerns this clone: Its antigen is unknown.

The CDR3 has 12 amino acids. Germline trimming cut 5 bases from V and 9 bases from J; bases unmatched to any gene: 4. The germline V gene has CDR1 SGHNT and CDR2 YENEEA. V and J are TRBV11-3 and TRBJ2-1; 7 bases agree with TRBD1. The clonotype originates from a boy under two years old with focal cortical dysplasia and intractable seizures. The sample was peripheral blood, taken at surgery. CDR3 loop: CASSGNRGEQFF. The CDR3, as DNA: TGTGCCAGCAGCGGAAACAGGGGTGAGCAGTTCTTC.